The present entry profiles one TCR beta chain with its context. The clone's antigen remains unknown. One base away there is no much larger clone; base qualities are not given. The record originates from a study of blood T cell repertoires in COVID-19 (TCRdb year 2020). Turning to the overall study: Samples covering the acute and convalescent phases of COVID-19 were provided by collaborators in the United States, Italy and Spain. The prospective study material was composed of cDNA or gDNA derived from T cells, B-cell-depleted T cells, or PBMCs. Subjects who had been exposed to COVID-19, were actively infected with it, or had recovered from it provided the deeply sampled blood TCRbeta repertoires that made up the dataset. The repertoires were made available in a free public database intended to serve as a resource for research on the immune response to SARS-CoV-2. Samples were obtained from the ongoing ImmuneRACE study (first 160 participants) and from 1,000 to 1,500 subjects provided by 6 global collaborators. The sample metadata nearly always contained a de-identified subject ID, COVID-19 status, age in years and sex. Where available, HLA class I and class II types were taken from metadata supplied by the sample provider and were not determined by assay-based typing. What the study reported, not specific to this receptor: The quantity of clinical and demographic metadata differed by source and by participant and was supplied without curation.

The immunoSEQ Assay, a bias-controlled multiplex PCR, was used to amplify TCRbeta CDR3 regions from genomic DNA. Processing in the source paper ran as follows. Nucleated cell counts per sample were estimated from amplification of reference gene primers within the assay. Sequence reads were collapsed and filtered to measure the absolute abundance of every unique TCRbeta CDR3 rearrangement. For each sample, productive Simpson clonality was calculated as the square root of Simpson's diversity index across productive rearrangements. Imported from immuneACCESS, the table was reduced by TCRdb to in-frame sequences with V and J called. These copies leave out some clones; in studies compared against another copy, an unresolved V gene accounts for under half, and the cause of the remainder is not known. From that table come the V and J calls and clone size; the DNA was used to work out D and trimming. The table for this sample lists about 45,000 clones; around nine tenths of them were counted only once. Clones ranked in the top ten supply 0.3% to 0.4% of the sample.

One collaborating source in Seattle enrolled patients during active infection and followed them longitudinally through the course of disease. Whole blood was collected in K2EDTA tubes by collaborating institutions according to the institutions' own protocols. For TCRbeta analysis, collaborators shipped samples in one of three forms: frozen whole blood, isolated PBMCs, or DNA extracted from either of those sample types. Material for sequencing was peripheral blood. This sequence was found in a man aged 45 to 65 with COVID-19, enrolled during active disease.

DNA sequence: TGCGCCAGCAGCCCCCTGCCAGGCCCGAACACTGAAGCTTTCTTT. This gives the protein CASSPLPGPNTEAFF. The sequence links TRBV5-1 to TRBJ1-1; the D gene identity is not certain. V was cut back by 4 bases and J by 1 base, leaving a gap of 14 bases between them. In the germline V gene, CDR1 corresponds to SGHRS and CDR2 to YFSETQ. Measured from the cysteine to the phenylalanine, the CDR3 is 15 residues long. Only the CDR3 region is kept as DNA, spanning 45 bases read in frame from base 1. Reference TRBV5-1 and TRBJ1-1 genes cover what lies past the CDR3, so the full variable domain is KAGVTQTPRYLIKTRGQQVTLSCSPISGHRSVSWYQQTPGQGLQFLFEYFSETQRNKGNFPGRFSGRQFSNSRSEMNVSTLELGDSALYLCASSPLPGPNTEAFFGQGTRLTVV.